This TCR beta chain comes out of a study of T cells in tumors and immune-related adverse events. The table came from immunoSEQ multiplex PCR; TCRdb's copy has only in-frame clones and leaves some out. The table lists around 22,000 clones, 85% to 95% of them singletons. There are 20 residues in the CDR3. The V gene's germline CDR1 is LGHNA and CDR2 YSLEER. Losses at the gene ends were 1 base for V and 5 bases for J; bases not matched to a gene: 15. This chain links TRBV4-3 with TRBJ2-1; 12 bases fit TRBD2. This sample comprised lymph node tissue, obtained from a patient treated with anti-PD-1 therapy. The origin of this receptor is a female donor with metastatic renal cell carcinoma. CDR3 nucleotide sequence: TGCGCCAGCAGCCAAGCCCCTAGCGGGGGGGCCGAAGAGGAAGACAATGAGCAGTTCTTC. Protein sequence: CASSQAPSGGAEEEDNEQFF.